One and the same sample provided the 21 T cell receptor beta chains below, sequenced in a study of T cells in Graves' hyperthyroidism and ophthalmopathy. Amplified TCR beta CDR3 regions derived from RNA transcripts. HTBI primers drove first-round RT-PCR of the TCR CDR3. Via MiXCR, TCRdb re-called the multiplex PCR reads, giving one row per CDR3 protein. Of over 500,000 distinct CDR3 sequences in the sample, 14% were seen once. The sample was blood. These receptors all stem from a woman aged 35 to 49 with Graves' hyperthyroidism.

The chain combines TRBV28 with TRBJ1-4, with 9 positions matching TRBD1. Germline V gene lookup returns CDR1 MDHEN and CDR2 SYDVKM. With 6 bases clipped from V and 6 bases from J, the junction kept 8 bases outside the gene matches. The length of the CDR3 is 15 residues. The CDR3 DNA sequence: TGTGCCAGCAGCTCACCGGGACAGGGCTATGAAAAACTGTTTTTT. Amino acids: CASSSPGQGYEKLFF. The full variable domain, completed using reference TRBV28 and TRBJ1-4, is DVKVTQSSRYLVKRTGEKVFLECVQDMDHENMFWYRQDPGLGLRLIYFSYDVKMKEKGDIPEGYSVSREKKERFSLILESASTNQTSMYLCASSSPGQGYEKLFFGSGTQLSVL.

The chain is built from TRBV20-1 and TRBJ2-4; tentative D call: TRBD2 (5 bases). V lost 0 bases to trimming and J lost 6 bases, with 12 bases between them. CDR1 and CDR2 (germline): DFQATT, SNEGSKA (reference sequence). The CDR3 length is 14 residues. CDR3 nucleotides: TGCAGTGCTAGAGACGATAGGACTGGAAACATTCAGTACTTC. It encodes CSARDDRTGNIQYF.

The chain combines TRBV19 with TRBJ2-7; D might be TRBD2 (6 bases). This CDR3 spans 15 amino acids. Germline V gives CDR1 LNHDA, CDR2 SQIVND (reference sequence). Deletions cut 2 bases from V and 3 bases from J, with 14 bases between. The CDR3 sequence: CASSISSGDRYEQYF. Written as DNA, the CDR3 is TGTGCCAGTAGTATATCCTCGGGAGACCGCTACGAGCAGTACTTC. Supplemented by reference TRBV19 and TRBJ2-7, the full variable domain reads DGGITQSPKYLFRKEGQNVTLSCEQNLNHDAMYWYRQDPGQGLRLIYYSQIVNDFQKGDIAEGYSVSREKKESFPLTVTSAQKNPTAFYLCASSISSGDRYEQYFGPGTRLTVT.

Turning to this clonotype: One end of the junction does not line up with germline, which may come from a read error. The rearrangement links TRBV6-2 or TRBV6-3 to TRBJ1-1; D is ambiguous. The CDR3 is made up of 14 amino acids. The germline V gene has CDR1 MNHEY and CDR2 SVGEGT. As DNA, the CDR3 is TGTGCCAGCAATTACGAGGGAGCGGGCACTGAAGCTTTCTTT. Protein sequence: CASNYEGAGTEAFF.

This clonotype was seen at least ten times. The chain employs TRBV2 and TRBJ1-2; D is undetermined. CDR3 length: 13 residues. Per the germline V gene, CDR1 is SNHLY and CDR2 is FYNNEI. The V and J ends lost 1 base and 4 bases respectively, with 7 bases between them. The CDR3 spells CASSEVGSYGYTF. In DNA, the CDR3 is TGTGCCAGCAGTGAAGTGGGATCCTATGGCTACACCTTC.

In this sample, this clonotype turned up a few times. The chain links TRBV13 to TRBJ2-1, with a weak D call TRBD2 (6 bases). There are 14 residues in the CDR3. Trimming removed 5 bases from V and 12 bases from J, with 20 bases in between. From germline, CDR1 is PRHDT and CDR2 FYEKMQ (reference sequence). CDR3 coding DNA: TGTGCCAGCAGCCTCAACCGGGACTCCCACGGGCAGTTCTTC. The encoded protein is CASSLNRDSHGQFF.

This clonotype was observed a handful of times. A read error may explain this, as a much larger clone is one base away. This chain's CDR3 is CASSYGRGGTEAFF. The CDR3 nucleotides are TGCGCCAGCAGCTATGGACGGGGTGGCACTGAAGCTTTCTTT. The V gene is TRBV5-1, the J gene TRBJ1-1, with no clear D. This CDR3 has 14 residues. The V gene's germline CDR1 is SGHRS and CDR2 YFSETQ. Between the trimmed V and J ends, which lost 3 bases and 4 bases, there was a span of 13 bases.

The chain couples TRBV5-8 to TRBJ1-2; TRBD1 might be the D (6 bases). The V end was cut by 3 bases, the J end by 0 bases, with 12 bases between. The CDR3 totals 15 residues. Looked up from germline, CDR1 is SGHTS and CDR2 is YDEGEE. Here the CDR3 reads CASSYLTGANYGYTF. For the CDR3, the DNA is TGTGCCAGCAGCTATCTGACAGGAGCTAACTATGGCTACACCTTC.

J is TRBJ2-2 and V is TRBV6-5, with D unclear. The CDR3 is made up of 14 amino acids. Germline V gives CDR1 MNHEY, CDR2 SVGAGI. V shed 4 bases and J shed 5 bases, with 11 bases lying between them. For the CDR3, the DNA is TGTGCCAGCAGTTGGACGGCATCGACCGGGGAGCTGTTTTTT. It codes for CASSWTASTGELFF.

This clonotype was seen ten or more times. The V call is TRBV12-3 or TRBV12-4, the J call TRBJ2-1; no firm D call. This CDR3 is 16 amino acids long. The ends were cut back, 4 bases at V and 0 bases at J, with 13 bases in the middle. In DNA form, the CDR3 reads TGTGCCAGCAGTTCTAATCCTATCCACTCCTACAATGAGCAGTTCTTC. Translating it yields CASSSNPIHSYNEQFF.

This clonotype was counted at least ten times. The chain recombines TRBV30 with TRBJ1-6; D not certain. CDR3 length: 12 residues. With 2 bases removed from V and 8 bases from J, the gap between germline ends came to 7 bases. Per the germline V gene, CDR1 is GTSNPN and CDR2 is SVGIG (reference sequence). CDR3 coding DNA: TGTGCCTGGAGTATTGGGGATTCACCCCTCCACTTT. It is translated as CAWSIGDSPLHF.

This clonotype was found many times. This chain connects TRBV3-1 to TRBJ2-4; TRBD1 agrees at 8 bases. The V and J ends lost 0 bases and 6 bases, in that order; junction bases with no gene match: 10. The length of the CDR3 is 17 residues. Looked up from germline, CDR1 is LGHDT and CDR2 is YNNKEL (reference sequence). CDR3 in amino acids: CASSQDPTGGMRNIQYF. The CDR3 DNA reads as TGTGCCAGCAGCCAAGACCCAACAGGGGGTATGCGAAACATTCAGTACTTC. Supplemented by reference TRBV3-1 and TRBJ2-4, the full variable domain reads DTAVSQTPKYLVTQMGNDKSIKCEQNLGHDTMYWYKQDSKKFLKIMFSYNNKELIINETVPNRFSPKSPDKAHLNLHINSLELGDSAVYFCASSQDPTGGMRNIQYFGAGTRLSVL.

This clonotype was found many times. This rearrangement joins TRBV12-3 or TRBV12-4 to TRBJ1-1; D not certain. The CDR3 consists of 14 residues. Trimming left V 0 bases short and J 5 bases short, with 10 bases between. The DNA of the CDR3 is TGTGCCAGCAGTTTAGCGGGTGGGAGTACTGAAGCTTTCTTT. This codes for CASSLAGGSTEAFF.

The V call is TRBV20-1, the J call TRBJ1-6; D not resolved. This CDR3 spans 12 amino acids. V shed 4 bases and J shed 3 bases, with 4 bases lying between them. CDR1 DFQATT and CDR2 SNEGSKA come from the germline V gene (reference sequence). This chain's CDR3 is CSANSYNSPLHF. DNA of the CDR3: TGCAGTGCTAACAGCTATAATTCACCCCTCCACTTT.

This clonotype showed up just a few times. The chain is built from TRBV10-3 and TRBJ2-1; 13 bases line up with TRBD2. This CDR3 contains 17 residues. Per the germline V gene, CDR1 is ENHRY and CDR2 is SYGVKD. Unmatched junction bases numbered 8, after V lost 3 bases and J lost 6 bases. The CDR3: CAISEPGLAGAGNEQFF. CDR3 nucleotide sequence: TGTGCCATCAGTGAACCAGGACTAGCGGGAGCTGGCAATGAGCAGTTCTTC.

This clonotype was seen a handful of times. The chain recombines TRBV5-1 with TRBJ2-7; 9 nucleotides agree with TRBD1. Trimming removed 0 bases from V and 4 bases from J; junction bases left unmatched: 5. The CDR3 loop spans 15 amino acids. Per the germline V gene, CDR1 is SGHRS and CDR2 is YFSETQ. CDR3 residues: CASSLDRGLGYEQYF. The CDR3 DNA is TGCGCCAGCAGCTTGGACAGGGGGCTGGGTTACGAGCAGTACTTC.

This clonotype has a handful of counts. CDR3 in DNA: TGTGCCAGCAGTCTAGCGGGAGGTTTCGGGGATGAGCAGTTCTTC. Translation: CASSLAGGFGDEQFF. V is TRBV6-1 and J is TRBJ2-1; 11 positions match TRBD2. Trimming removed 5 bases from V and 8 bases from J; junction bases left unmatched: 8. The germline gives CDR1 MNHNS, CDR2 SASEGT. CDR3 size: 15 residues.

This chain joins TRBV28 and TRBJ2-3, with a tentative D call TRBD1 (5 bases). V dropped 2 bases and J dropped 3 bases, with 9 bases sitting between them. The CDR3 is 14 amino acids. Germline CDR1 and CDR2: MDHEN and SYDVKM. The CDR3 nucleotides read TGTGCCAGCAGTTTAGGGGCTCTGACAGATACGCAGTATTTT. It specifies CASSLGALTDTQYF.

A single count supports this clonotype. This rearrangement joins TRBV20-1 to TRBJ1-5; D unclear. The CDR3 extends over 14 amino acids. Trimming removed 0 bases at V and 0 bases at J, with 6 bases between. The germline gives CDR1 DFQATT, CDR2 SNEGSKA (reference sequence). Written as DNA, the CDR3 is TGCAGTGCTAGAGAACATATTAGCAATCAGCCCCAGCATTTT. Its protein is CSAREHISNQPQHF.

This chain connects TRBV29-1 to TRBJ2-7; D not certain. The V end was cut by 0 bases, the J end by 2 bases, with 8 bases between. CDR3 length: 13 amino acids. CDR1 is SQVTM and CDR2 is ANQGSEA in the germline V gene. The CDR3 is CSVEDDSPYEQYF. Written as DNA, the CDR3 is TGCAGCGTTGAAGACGACTCTCCCTACGAGCAGTACTTC.

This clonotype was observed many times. The DNA of the CDR3 is TGTGCCAGCACTCGCGGCGGTGGATCGAACACCGGGGAGCTGTTTTTT. Amino acids: CASTRGGGSNTGELFF. This rearrangement joins TRBV28 to TRBJ2-2; no firm D call. Germline V CDR1 and CDR2: MDHEN, SYDVKM. CDR3 length equals 16 residues. V was clipped by 7 bases and J by 0 bases, with 15 bases between them. Full variable domain (remainder filled in from reference TRBV28 and TRBJ2-2): DVKVTQSSRYLVKRTGEKVFLECVQDMDHENMFWYRQDPGLGLRLIYFSYDVKMKEKGDIPEGYSVSREKKERFSLILESASTNQTSMYLCASTRGGGSNTGELFFGEGSRLTVL.